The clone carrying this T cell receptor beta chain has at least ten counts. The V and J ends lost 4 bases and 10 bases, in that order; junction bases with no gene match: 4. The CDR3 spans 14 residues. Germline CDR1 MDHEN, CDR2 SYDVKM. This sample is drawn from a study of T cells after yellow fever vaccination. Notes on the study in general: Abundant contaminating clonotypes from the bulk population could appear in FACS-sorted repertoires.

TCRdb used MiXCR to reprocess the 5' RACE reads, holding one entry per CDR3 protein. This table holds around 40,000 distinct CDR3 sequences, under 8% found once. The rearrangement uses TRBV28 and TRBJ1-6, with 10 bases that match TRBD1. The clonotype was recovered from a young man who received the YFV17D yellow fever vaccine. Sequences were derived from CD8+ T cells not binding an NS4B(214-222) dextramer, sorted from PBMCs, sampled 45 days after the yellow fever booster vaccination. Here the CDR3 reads CASSSGTGDSPLHF. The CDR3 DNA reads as TGTGCCAGCAGTTCCGGGACAGGGGACTCACCCCTCCACTTT.